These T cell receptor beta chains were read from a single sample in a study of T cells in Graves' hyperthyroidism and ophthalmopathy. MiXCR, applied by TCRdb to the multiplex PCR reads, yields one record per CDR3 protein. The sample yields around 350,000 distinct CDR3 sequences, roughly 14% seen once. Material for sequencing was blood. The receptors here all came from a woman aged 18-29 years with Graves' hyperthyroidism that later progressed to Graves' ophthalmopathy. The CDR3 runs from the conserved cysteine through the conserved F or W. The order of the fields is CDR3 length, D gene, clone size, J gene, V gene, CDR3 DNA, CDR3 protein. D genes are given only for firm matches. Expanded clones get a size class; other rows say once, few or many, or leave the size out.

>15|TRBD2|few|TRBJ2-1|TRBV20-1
TGCAGTACGAGAAGGAGCGGGAGGGTTTTCCATGAGCAGTTCTTC
CSTRRSGRVFHEQFF
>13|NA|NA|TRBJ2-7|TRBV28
TGTGCCAGCACCGGGGGGCAATGGTACGAGCAGTACTTC
CASTGGQWYEQYF
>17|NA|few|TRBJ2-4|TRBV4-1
TGCGCCAGCAGCACCCAGCATGGGGGGCTGGCCACAAACATTCAGTACTTC
CASSTQHGGLATNIQYF
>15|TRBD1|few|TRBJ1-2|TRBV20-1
TGCAGTGCTAGATCCCGACAGGGGGCGAGGTATGGCTACACCTTC
CSARSRQGARYGYTF
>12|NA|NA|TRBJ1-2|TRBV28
TGTGCCAGCATCGTAGCAGGGTATGGCTACACCTTC
CASIVAGYGYTF
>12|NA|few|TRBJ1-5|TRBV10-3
TGTGCCATCAGCGTATCCGATCAGCCCCAGCATTTT
CAISVSDQPQHF
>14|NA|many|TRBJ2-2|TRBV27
TGTGCCAGCAGCTTCCATACGAACACCGGGGAGCTGTTTTTT
CASSFHTNTGELFF
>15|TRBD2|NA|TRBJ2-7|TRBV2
TGTGCCAGCAGTGACGAGGCTAGCGGGGGTTACGAGCAGTACTTC
CASSDEASGGYEQYF
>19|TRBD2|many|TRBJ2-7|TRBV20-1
TGCAGTGCTAGGCCCAGGACCGGACTAGCGGGATCCAGCTCCTACGAGCAGTACTTC
CSARPRTGLAGSSSYEQYF
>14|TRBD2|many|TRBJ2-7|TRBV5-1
TGCGCCAGCAGCTCTTCTAGCGGTTCCTACGAGCAGTACTTC
CASSSSSGSYEQYF
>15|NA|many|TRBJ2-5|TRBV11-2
TGTGCCAGCAGCTTAGGATTTGGCGGGGATGAGACCCAGTACTTC
CASSLGFGGDETQYF
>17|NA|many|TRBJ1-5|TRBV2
TGTGCCAGCAGGCGTGGTCAGAATTCTGGAAGCAATCAGCCCCAGCATTTT
CASRRGQNSGSNQPQHF
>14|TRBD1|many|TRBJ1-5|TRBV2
TGTGCCAGCAGCTGGACAGGGCACAATCAGCCCCAGCATTTT
CASSWTGHNQPQHF
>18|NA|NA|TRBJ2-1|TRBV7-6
TGTGCCAGCAGCTTAGTCGACAGGCCCGGGACTCCCTACAATGAGCAGTTCTTC
CASSLVDRPGTPYNEQFF
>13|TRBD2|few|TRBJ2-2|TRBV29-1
TGCAGCGTGGGGGGGGAGAACACCGGGGAGCTGTTTTTT
CSVGGENTGELFF
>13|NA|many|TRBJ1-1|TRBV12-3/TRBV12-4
TGTGCCAGCAGTCAGGGAACGAACACTGAAGCTTTCTTT
CASSQGTNTEAFF
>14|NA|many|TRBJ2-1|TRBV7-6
TGTGCCAGCAGCTTCGGCCAGGGGATGAATGAGCAGTTCTTC
CASSFGQGMNEQFF
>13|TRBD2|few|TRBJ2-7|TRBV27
TGTGCCAGCAGGGGGGGGATAGCCTACGAGCAGTACTTC
CASRGGIAYEQYF
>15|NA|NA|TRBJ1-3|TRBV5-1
TGCGCCAGCAGCTTAGTCGGGGAAGCTATAAACACCATATATTTT
CASSLVGEAINTIYF
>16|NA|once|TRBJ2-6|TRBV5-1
TGCGCCAGCAGCATATCCCCGGGGGCTGGGGCCAACGTCCTGACTTTC
CASSISPGAGANVLTF
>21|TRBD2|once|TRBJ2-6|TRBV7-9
TGTGCCAGCAGCGCCGGGACAGATGTAGCGGGAGTTGTATCAGGGGCCAACGTCCTGACTTTC
CASSAGTDVAGVVSGANVLTF
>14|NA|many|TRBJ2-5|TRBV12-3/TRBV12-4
TGTGCCAGCAGCCTGGGGGCAGAAAAAGAGACCCAGTACTTC
CASSLGAEKETQYF
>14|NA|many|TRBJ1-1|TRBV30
TGTGCCTGGATGGGAATGGTTTTGAACACTGAAGCTTTCTTT
CAWMGMVLNTEAFF
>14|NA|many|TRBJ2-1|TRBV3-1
TGTGCCAGCAGCCCCCCGGGGTACTACAATGAGCAGTTCTTC
CASSPPGYYNEQFF
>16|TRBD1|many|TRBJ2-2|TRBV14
TGTGCCAGCAGCCACCAAGACAGGGGTGATGGCGGGGAGCTGTTTTTT
CASSHQDRGDGGELFF
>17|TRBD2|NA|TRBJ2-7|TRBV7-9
TGTGCCAGCAGCCCGACCACAGGTAGCGGGAGCGGTGGGGAGCAGTACTTC
CASSPTTGSGSGGEQYF
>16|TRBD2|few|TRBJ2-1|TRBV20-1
TGCAGTGCTAGTCTCGGACTAGCGGGAGGGTACAATGAGCAGTTCTTC
CSASLGLAGGYNEQFF
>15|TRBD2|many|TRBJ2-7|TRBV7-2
TGTGCCAGCAGCCGGGCGGCGGGAGGGCCCTACGAGCAGTACTTC
CASSRAAGGPYEQYF
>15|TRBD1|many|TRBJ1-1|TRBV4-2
TGTGCCAGCAGCCAAGTCAGGACAGGGGGTACTGAAGCTTTCTTT
CASSQVRTGGTEAFF
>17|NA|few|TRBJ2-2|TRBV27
TGTGCCAGCAGTTTATCTGTTGCCCGGCGGGATGACGGGGAGCTGTTTTTT
CASSLSVARRDDGELFF
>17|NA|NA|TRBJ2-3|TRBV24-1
TGTGCCACCAGTGATTTGCACGAGGGGTGGGGCACAGATACGCAGTATTTT
CATSDLHEGWGTDTQYF
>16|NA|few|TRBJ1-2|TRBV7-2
TGTGCCAGCAGCTACCCCGAGGGCAGGGTAAACTATGGCTACACCTTC
CASSYPEGRVNYGYTF
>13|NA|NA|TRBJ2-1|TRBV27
TGTGCCAGCGGACTAAGGCCCTACAATGAGCAGTTCTTC
CASGLRPYNEQFF
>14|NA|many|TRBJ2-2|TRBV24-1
TGTGCCACCAGTGACCCCGGGGGCACCGGGGAGCTGTTTTTT
CATSDPGGTGELFF
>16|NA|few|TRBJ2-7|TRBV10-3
TGTGCCATCAGTGAGGGGGGGACGTCCTCCTCCTACGAGCAGTACTTC
CAISEGGTSSSYEQYF
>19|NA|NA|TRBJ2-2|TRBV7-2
TGTGCCAGCAGCCGGCGGCGAAGCGGGACAGGCGCGAACACCGGGGAGCTGTTTTTT
CASSRRRSGTGANTGELFF
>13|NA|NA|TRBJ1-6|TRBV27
TGTGCCAGCAGTTCCCGGACTTATTCACCCCTCCACTTT
CASSSRTYSPLHF
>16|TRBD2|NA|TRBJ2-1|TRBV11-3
TGTGCCAGCAGCCCGGGGTTGCGGGAGGACTACAATGAGCAGTTCTTC
CASSPGLREDYNEQFF
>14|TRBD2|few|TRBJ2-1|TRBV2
TGTGGGGCAGTGAAGCGGGAGGGTTACAATGAGCAGTTCTTC
CGAVKREGYNEQFF
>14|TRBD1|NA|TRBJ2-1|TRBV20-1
TGCAGTGCTAGAGACAACCGGGACAGCAATGAGCAGTTCTTC
CSARDNRDSNEQFF
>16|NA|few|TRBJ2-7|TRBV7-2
TGTGCCAGCAGCACCCGTCACAGGGACTACTCCTACGAGCAGTACTTC
CASSTRHRDYSYEQYF
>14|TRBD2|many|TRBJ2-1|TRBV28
TGTGCCAGCCGTAGCGGGAGCCCCTACAATGAGCAGTTCTTC
CASRSGSPYNEQFF
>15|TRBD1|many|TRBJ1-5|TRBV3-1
TGTGCCAGCAGCCAAGGACAGGGGGCACATCAGCCCCAGCATTTT
CASSQGQGAHQPQHF
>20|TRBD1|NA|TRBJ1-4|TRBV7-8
TGTGCCAGCAGCTTAGCCCGGCCCGGGACAGGAAGGTCCCCGAGGGAAAAACTGTTTTTT
CASSLARPGTGRSPREKLFF
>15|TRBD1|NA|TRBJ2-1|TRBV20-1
TGCAGTGCCACGACAGGGGCCCTCTCCTACAATGAGCAGTTCTTC
CSATTGALSYNEQFF
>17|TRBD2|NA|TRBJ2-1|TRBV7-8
TGTGCCAGCAGCTTAGTCGGGACTAGCGGCTCCTACAATGAGCAGTTCTTC
CASSLVGTSGSYNEQFF
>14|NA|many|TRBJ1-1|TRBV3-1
TGTGCCAGCAGCCAAGGTCCAGCTAACACTGAAGCTTTCTTT
CASSQGPANTEAFF
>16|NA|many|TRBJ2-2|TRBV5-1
TGCGCCAGCAGCTTGGCTTTACAGAGCAACACCGGGGAGCTGTTTTTT
CASSLALQSNTGELFF